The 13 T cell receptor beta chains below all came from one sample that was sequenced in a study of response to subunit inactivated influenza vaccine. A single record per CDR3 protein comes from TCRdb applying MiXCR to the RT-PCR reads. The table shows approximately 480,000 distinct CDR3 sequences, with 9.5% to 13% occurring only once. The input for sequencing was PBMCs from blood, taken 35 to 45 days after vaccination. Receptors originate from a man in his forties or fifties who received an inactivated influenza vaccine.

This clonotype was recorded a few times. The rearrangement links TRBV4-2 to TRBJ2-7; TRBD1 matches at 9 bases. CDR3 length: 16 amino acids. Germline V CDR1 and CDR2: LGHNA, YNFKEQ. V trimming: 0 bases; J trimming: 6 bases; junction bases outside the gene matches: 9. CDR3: CASSQDVGQGYGEQYF. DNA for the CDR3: TGTGCCAGCAGCCAAGACGTGGGACAGGGTTATGGCGAGCAGTACTTC.

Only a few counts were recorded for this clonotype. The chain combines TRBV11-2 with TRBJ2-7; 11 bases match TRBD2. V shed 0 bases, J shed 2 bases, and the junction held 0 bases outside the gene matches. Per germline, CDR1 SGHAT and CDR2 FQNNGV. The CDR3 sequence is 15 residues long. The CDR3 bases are TGTGCCAGCAGCTTAGAACTAGCGGGGGCCTACGAGCAGTACTTC. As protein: CASSLELAGAYEQYF.

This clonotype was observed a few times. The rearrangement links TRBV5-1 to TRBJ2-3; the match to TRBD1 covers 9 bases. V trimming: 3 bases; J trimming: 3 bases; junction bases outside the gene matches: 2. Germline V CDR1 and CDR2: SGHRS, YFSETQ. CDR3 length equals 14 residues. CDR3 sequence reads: CASSSQGATDTQYF. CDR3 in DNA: TGCGCCAGCAGCTCACAGGGGGCAACAGATACGCAGTATTTT.

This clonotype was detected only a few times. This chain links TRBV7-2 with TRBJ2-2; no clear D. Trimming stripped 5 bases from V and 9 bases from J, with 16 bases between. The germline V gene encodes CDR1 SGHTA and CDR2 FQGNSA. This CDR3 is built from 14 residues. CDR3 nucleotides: TGTGCCAGCAGCCCCCGGCCCCTTAGCTGGGAGCTGTTTTTT. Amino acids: CASSPRPLSWELFF.

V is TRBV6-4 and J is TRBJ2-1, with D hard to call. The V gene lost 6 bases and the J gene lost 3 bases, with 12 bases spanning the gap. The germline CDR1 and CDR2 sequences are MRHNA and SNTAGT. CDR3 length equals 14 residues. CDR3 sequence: CASRLDNSYNEQFF. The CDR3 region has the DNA TGTGCCAGCAGACTGGATAATAGCTACAATGAGCAGTTCTTC.

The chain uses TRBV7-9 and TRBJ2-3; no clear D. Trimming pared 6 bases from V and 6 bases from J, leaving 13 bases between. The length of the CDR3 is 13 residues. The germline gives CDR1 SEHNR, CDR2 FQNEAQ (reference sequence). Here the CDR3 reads CASSPQSPDTQYF. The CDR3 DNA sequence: TGTGCCAGCAGTCCCCAATCGCCGGATACGCAGTATTTT.

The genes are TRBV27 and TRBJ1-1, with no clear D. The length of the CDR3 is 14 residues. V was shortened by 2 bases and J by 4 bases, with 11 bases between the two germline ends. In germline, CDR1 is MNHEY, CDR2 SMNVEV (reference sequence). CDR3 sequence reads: CASSLQASPTEAFF. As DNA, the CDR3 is TGTGCCAGCAGTTTACAGGCCTCCCCCACTGAAGCTTTCTTT.

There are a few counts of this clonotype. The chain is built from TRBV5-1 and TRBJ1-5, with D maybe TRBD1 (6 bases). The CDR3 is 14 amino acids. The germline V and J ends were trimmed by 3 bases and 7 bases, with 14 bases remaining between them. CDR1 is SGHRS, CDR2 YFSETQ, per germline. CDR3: CASSSGPGGQPQHF. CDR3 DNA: TGCGCCAGCAGCTCAGGACCCGGGGGCCAGCCCCAGCATTTT.

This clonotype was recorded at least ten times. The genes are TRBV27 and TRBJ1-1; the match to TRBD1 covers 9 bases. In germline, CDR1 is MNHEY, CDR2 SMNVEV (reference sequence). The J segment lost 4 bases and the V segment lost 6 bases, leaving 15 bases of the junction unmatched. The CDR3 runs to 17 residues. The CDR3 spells CASRPRGTGLRGTEAFF. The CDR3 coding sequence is TGTGCCAGCAGGCCTAGGGGGACAGGGTTAAGGGGCACTGAAGCTTTCTTT.

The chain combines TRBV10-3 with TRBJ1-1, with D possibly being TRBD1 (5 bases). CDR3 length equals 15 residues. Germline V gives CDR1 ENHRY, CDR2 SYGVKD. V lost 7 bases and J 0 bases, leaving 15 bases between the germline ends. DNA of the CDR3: TGTGCCATCACTACCGGGACGGAAGTGAACACTGAAGCTTTCTTT. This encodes CAITTGTEVNTEAFF.

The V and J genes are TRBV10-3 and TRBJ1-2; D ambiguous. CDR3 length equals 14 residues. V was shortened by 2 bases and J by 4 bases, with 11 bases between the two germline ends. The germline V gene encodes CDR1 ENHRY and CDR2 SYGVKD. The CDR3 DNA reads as TGTGCCATCAGTGAGCGTCCAGACCCCTATGGCTACACCTTC. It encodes CAISERPDPYGYTF.

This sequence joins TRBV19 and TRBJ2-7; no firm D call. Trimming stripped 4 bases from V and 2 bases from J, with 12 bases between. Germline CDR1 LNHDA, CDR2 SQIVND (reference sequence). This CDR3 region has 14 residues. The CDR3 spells CASSTGSYAYEQYF. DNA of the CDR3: TGTGCCAGTAGTACCGGGTCCTATGCCTACGAGCAGTACTTC.

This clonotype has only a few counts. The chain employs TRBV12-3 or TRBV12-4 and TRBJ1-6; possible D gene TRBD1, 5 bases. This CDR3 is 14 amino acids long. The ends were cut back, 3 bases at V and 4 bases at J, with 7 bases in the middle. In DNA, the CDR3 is TGTGCCAGCAGTTTCAGGGAGTATAATTCACCCCTCCACTTT. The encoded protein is CASSFREYNSPLHF.